Included here is one T cell receptor (beta chain) sequence, with context. Its specificity is unknown. This sample is part of a study of blood T cells in healthy people across ages. Study context: For every two T cells, template switching captured about one barcoded beta molecule.

Study-level results: The study found TCR beta diversity correlated strongly with naive T cell percentage.

Trimming took 4 bases from V and 3 from J; bases not matched to a gene: 5. This CDR3 comprises 14 residues. The germline CDR1 and CDR2 sequences are DFQATT and SNEGSKA (reference sequence). A second PCR, run for about 7 to 12 cycles, used a sample-barcoded 5' primer plus a J-beta primer mix. TCRdb fed the 5' RACE reads into MiXCR, producing one record per CDR3 protein. This table holds 1.2 million to 1.5 million distinct CDR3 sequences, roughly 64% found once. The J gene is TRBJ2-1, the V gene TRBV20-1; 8 nucleotides line up with TRBD1. The source of this sequence is a man between 18 and 35 years old in good health. The sequencing input was blood. In nucleotides, the CDR3 is TGCAGTGCTAAGACAGGGGTAGACTACAATGAGCAGTTCTTC. It specifies CSAKTGVDYNEQFF.